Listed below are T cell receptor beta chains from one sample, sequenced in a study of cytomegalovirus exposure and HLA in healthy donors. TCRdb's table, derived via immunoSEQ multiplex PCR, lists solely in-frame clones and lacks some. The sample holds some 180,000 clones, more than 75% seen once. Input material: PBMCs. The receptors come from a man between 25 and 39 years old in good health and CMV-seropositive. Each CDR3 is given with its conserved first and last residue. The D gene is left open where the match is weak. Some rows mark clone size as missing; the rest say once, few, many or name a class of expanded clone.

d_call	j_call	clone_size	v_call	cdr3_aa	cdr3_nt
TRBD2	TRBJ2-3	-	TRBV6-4	CASSSTSGSTDTQYF	TGTGCCAGCAGCTCGACTAGCGGGAGCACAGATACGCAGTATTTT
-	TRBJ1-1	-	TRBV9	CASSVDGRNTEAFF	TGTGCCAGCAGCGTGGATGGGAGGAACACTGAAGCTTTCTTT
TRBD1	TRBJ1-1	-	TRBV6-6	CASSTDRGRETEAFF	TGTGCCAGCAGTACTGACAGGGGGAGAGAGACTGAAGCTTTCTTT
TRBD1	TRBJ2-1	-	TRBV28	CASRGTGTGKNEQFF	TGTGCCAGCAGGGGAACCGGGACAGGGAAGAATGAGCAGTTCTTC
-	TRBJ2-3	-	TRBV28	CASTLETIDSTDTQYF	TGTGCCAGCACCCTAGAGACTATTGACTCCACAGATACGCAGTATTTT
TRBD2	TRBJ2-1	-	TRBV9	CASSSSGGVAYNEQFF	TGTGCCAGCAGCTCTAGTGGGGGGGTGGCCTACAATGAGCAGTTCTTC
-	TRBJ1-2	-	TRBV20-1	CSASYGYTF	TGCAGTGCTAGCTATGGCTACACCTTC
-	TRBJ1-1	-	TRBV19	CASSIGPEAFF	TGTGCCAGTAGTATAGGTCCTGAAGCTTTCTTT
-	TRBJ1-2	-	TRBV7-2	CASLLAGTLNYGYTF	TGTGCCAGCCTCTTGGCGGGAACACTTAACTATGGCTACACCTTC
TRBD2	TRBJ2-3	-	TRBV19	CASTPGAGGTQYF	TGTGCCAGTACCCCGGGCGCGGGGGGTACGCAGTATTTT
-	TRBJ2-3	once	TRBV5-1	CASSLAILEDTDTQYF	TGCGCCAGCAGCTTGGCCATTCTAGAGGACACAGATACGCAGTATTTT
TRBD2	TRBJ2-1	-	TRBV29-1	CSVEGLAGPYNEQFF	TGCAGCGTTGAAGGGCTAGCGGGACCGTACAATGAGCAGTTCTTC
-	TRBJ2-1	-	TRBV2	CASSARTSSRFF	TGTGCCAGCAGTGCCCGGACGTCCAGCCGGTTCTTC
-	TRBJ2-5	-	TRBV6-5	CASSYSIPETQYF	TGTGCCAGCAGTTACTCGATTCCGGAGACCCAGTACTTC
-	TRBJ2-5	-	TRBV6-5	CASRTGGGDQETQYF	TGTGCCAGCCGAACTGGGGGGGGCGATCAAGAGACCCAGTACTTC
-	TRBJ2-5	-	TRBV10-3	CATLGPGWTSKETQYF	TGTGCCACCCTTGGGCCCGGGTGGACATCGAAAGAGACCCAGTACTTC
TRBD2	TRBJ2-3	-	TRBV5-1	CASSLEVRGRAADTQYF	TGCGCCAGCAGCTTGGAGGTGCGCGGGAGGGCGGCAGATACGCAGTATTTT
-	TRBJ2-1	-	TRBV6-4	CASSLGNEQFF	TGTGCCAGCAGTTTGGGGAATGAGCAGTTCTTC
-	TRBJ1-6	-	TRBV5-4	CASSPPEENTSHSPLHF	TGTGCCAGCAGCCCCCCGGAGGAGAACACTTCTCATTCACCCCTCCACTTT
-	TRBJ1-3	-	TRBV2	CASSVEKGSGNTIYF	TGTGCCAGCAGTGTAGAAAAGGGGTCTGGAAACACCATATATTTT
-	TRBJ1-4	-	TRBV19	CASRDRHLGEKLFF	TGTGCCAGTAGAGACAGGCATCTAGGTGAAAAACTGTTTTTT
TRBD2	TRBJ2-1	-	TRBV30	CAWRGGALGGEQFF	TGTGCCTGGCGGGGAGGGGCCCTGGGGGGTGAGCAGTTCTTC
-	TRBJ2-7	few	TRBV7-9	CASSPTDGRASAYEQYF	TGTGCCAGCAGCCCTACGGACGGCAGGGCGAGCGCCTACGAGCAGTACTTC
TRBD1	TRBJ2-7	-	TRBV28	CASRFGQASYEQYF	TGTGCCAGCAGATTTGGACAGGCTTCCTACGAGCAGTACTTC
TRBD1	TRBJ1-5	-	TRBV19	CASSRLTGVGQPQHF	TGTGCCAGTAGCCGACTAACAGGGGTCGGTCAGCCCCAGCATTTT
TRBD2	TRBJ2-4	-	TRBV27	CASSTRVGGLNIQYF	TGTGCCAGCAGTACCAGGGTCGGGGGGTTAAACATTCAGTACTTC
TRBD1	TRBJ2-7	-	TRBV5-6	CASSTRTGRGYEQYF	TGTGCCAGCAGTACTAGGACAGGGAGAGGCTACGAGCAGTACTTC
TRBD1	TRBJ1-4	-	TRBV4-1	CASSQGTGREKLFF	TGCGCCAGCAGCCAAGGGACAGGGAGGGAAAAACTGTTTTTT
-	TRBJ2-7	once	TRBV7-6	CASSINTGLLYEQYF	TGTGCCAGCAGCATCAACACTGGCCTCCTCTACGAGCAGTACTTC
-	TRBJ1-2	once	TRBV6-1	CASSGRQDSAYGYTF	TGTGCCAGCAGTGGGAGGCAGGATAGCGCCTATGGCTACACCTTC
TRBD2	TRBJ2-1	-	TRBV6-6	CASNGGLAGVKEQFF	TGTGCCAGCAACGGGGGACTAGCGGGAGTAAAGGAGCAGTTCTTC
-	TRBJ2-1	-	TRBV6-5	CASSGSHEQFF	TGTGCCAGCAGTGGGTCTCATGAGCAGTTCTTC
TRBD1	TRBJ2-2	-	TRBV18	CASSPLGTANTGELFF	TGTGCCAGCTCACCCCTAGGGACAGCGAACACCGGGGAGCTGTTTTTT
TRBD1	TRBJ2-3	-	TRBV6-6	CASSYGTASTDTQYF	TGTGCCAGCAGTTACGGGACAGCTAGCACAGATACGCAGTATTTT
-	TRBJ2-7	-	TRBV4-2	CASSQGIRDTRAYEQYF	TGTGCCAGCAGCCAGGGGATACGGGACACGCGCGCCTACGAGCAGTACTTC
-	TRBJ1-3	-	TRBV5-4	CASSSQLSSGNTIYF	TGTGCCAGCAGCAGTCAGCTGAGCTCTGGAAACACCATATATTTT
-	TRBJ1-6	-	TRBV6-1	CASSERPTLTTPLHF	TGTGCCAGCAGTGAAAGGCCGACTCTAACTACACCCCTCCACTTT
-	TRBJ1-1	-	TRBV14	CASSQERRQGHTEAFF	TGTGCCAGCAGCCAAGAAAGGCGGCAGGGACACACTGAAGCTTTCTTT
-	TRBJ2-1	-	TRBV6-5	CASSPSNNEQFF	TGTGCCAGCAGTCCCTCGAACAATGAGCAGTTCTTC
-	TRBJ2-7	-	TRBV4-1	CASSLGGSYEQYF	TGCGCCAGCAGCCTAGGGGGGTCCTACGAGCAGTACTTC
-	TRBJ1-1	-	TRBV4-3	CASSQVQGYTEAFF	TGCGCCAGCAGCCAGGTCCAGGGTTACACTGAAGCTTTCTTT
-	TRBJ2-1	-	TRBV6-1	CASTRPGNEQFF	TGTGCCAGCACCCGCCCGGGCAATGAGCAGTTCTTC
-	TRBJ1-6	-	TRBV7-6	CASSLGPNNSPLHF	TGTGCCAGCAGCTTAGGGCCGAATAATTCACCCCTCCACTTT
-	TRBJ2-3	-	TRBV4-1	CASSQEVVQGADTQYF	TGCGCCAGCAGCCAAGAGGTAGTACAGGGAGCAGATACGCAGTATTTT
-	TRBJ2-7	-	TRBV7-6	CASSLGNSLSYEQYF	TGTGCCAGCAGCTTAGGGAACAGCCTCTCCTACGAGCAGTACTTC
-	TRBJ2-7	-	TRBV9	CASSSRAWGEQYF	TGTGCCAGCAGCTCCAGGGCCTGGGGGGAGCAGTACTTC
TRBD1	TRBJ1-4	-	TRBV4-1	CASSPTGDNNEKLFF	TGCGCCAGCAGCCCGACAGGGGACAACAATGAAAAACTGTTTTTT
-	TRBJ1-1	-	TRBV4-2	CASSQALRGLRAEAFF	TGTGCCAGCAGCCAAGCCCTTAGAGGACTGCGGGCTGAAGCTTTCTTT
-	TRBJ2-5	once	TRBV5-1	CASSLATETQYF	TGCGCCAGCAGCTTGGCCACGGAGACCCAGTACTTC
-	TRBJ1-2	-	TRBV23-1	CASALGVYGYTF	TGCGCCAGTGCGCTAGGGGTTTACGGCTACACCTTC
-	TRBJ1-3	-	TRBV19	CASSKQGQHSGNTIYF	TGTGCCAGTAGTAAGCAAGGGCAGCACTCTGGAAACACCATATATTTT
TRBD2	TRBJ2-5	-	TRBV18	CASSPLQREGRETQYF	TGTGCCAGCTCACCACTTCAGCGGGAGGGCCGGGAGACCCAGTACTTC
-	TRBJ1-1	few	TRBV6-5	CASSHHGDTEAFF	TGTGCCAGCAGCCACCATGGGGACACTGAAGCTTTCTTT
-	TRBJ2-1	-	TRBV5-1	CASSLEGRSGADEQFF	TGCGCCAGCAGCTTGGAGGGCAGGTCAGGGGCCGATGAGCAGTTCTTC
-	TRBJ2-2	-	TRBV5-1	CASSLAGVTGELFF	TGCGCCAGCAGCTTGGCTGGGGTGACCGGGGAGCTGTTTTTT